The 16 T cell receptor beta chains reported below all come from one sample, sequenced in a study of type 1 regulatory T cells. No cognate antigen is known for these TCRs. One entry per CDR3 protein results from TCRdb running MiXCR on the reads. The sample lists 60,000 to 70,000 distinct CDR3 sequences; about 50% were seen once. Sequencing was performed on cultured non-Tr1 T cells, either the whole culture or a sorted T cell fraction (not recorded which). The source of these receptors is a human donor in good health.

The chain has TRBV7-2 and TRBJ2-7, with 10 bases aligning to TRBD2. This CDR3 is built from 13 residues. With 6 bases clipped from V and 6 bases from J, the junction kept 5 bases outside the gene matches. CDR1 is SGHTA and CDR2 is FQGNSA in the germline V gene. The CDR3 DNA follows: TGTGCCAGCAGGCCAGCGGGGGGGGGCGAGCAGTACTTC. Translating gives CASRPAGGGEQYF.

The rearrangement joins TRBV28 to TRBJ2-7; D is perhaps TRBD1 or TRBD2 (5 bases each). From germline, CDR1 is MDHEN and CDR2 SYDVKM. V lost 6 bases and J lost 3, with 15 bases in between. This CDR3 is built from 14 residues. This CDR3 reads CASSPPGGVYEQYF. The CDR3 coding sequence is TGTGCCAGCAGCCCCCCTGGGGGTGTCTACGAGCAGTACTTC.

This clonotype has just a few counts. CDR3 sequence: CASSDSEQGRNQPQHF. The CDR3 DNA reads as TGTGCCAGCAGTGACTCAGAACAGGGGAGGAATCAGCCCCAGCATTTT. The chain is built from TRBV6-1 and TRBJ1-5, with 7 bases identical to TRBD1. CDR3 length: 16 residues. Germline values: CDR1 MNHNS, CDR2 SASEGT. V was clipped by 3 bases and J by 4 bases; unmatched bases: 9.

Concerning this clonotype: One end of the junction fails to match germline, which may point to a read error. The rearrangement links TRBV3-1 to TRBJ1-1; TRBD1 agrees at 8 bases. From germline, CDR1 is LGHDT and CDR2 YNNKEL (reference sequence). CDR3 size: 15 residues. CDR3 nucleotide sequence: TGTGCCAGCAGCCAAGCGGACAGGGTGAAAACTGAAGCTTTCTTT. Amino acids: CASSQADRVKTEAFF.

The chain has TRBV14 and TRBJ2-2, with a tentative D call TRBD2 (5 bases). Germline assignment: CDR1 SGHDN and CDR2 FVKESK. This CDR3 is built from 13 residues. V was pared by 1 base and J by 6 bases, with 6 bases between. The CDR3 is CASSQGRAGELFF. Here the CDR3 DNA reads TGTGCCAGCAGCCAAGGGCGGGCCGGGGAGCTGTTTTTT.

This clonotype has only a few counts. This chain links TRBV20-1 with TRBJ2-7; D may be TRBD1 or TRBD2 (6 bases each). The CDR3 has 13 amino acids. The germline V and J ends were trimmed by 0 bases and 6 bases, with 12 bases remaining between them. Germline V CDR1 and CDR2: DFQATT, SNEGSKA (reference sequence). CDR3: CSARDIRGREQYF. The CDR3 DNA follows: TGCAGTGCTAGAGATATCCGGGGGCGCGAGCAGTACTTC.

This chain connects TRBV5-1 to TRBJ2-1, with 7 bases aligning to TRBD2. This CDR3 is built from 14 residues. Unmatched junction bases numbered 6, after V lost 6 bases and J lost 3 bases. Per the germline V gene, CDR1 is SGHRS and CDR2 is YFSETQ. The DNA of the CDR3 is TGCGCCAGCACCCTAGCGGTGGGCTACAATGAGCAGTTCTTC. Residues: CASTLAVGYNEQFF.

This clonotype occurred once. The V and J genes are TRBV4-2 and TRBJ2-5; TRBD2 matches at 16 bases. V trimming: 3 bases; J trimming: 5 bases; junction bases outside the gene matches: 9. The germline gives CDR1 LGHNA, CDR2 YNFKEQ. This CDR3 comprises 18 residues. This CDR3 reads CASSQVGLAGGAVETQYF. CDR3 DNA sequence: TGTGCCAGCAGCCAGGTGGGACTAGCGGGGGGGGCTGTGGAGACCCAGTACTTC.

The chain recombines TRBV7-8 with TRBJ1-1; D unclear. The germline CDR1 and CDR2 sequences are SGHVS and FQNEAQ. The CDR3 consists of 14 residues. Between the trimmed V and J ends, which lost 5 bases and 1 base, there was a span of 11 bases. The DNA of the CDR3 is TGTGCCAGCAGCCCCCAACGGGAGAACACTGAAGCTTTCTTT. Its translation is CASSPQRENTEAFF.

This sequence joins TRBV10-3 and TRBJ2-7, with 7 nucleotides matching TRBD1. This CDR3 has 14 amino acids. Germline CDR1 is ENHRY and CDR2 is SYGVKD. The V segment lost 1 base and the J segment 5 bases; nucleotides outside the gene matches: 5. The CDR3 DNA follows: TGTGCCATCAGTGAGTGGGGACAGCCAAACGAGCAGTACTTC. It yields the protein CAISEWGQPNEQYF.

The chain joins TRBV12-3 or TRBV12-4 to TRBJ2-5; D is possibly TRBD1 (5 bases). The CDR3 is 14 residues long. Trimming shortened V by 3 bases and J by 2 bases, and 10 bases separated the two germline ends. In nucleotides, the CDR3 is TGTGCCAGCAGTTTGACAGCCCTTCAAGAGACCCAGTACTTC. Residues: CASSLTALQETQYF.

The chain uses TRBV28 and TRBJ2-3, with D perhaps assigned TRBD1 or TRBD2 (6 bases each). Looked up from germline, CDR1 is MDHEN and CDR2 is SYDVKM. The V end was cut by 2 bases, the J end by 2 bases, with 17 bases between. This CDR3 is built from 17 residues. The CDR3 is CASSLTGAGVNTDTQYF. CDR3 in DNA: TGTGCCAGCAGTTTAACGGGGGCAGGGGTAAACACAGATACGCAGTATTTT.

V and J are TRBV7-9 and TRBJ1-3, with D tentatively TRBD1 (5 bases). This CDR3 has 15 amino acids. V was clipped by 5 bases and J by 7 bases, with 18 bases between them. CDR1 is SEHNR, CDR2 FQNEAQ, per germline (reference sequence). CDR3 nucleotide sequence: TGTGCCAGCAGCGTATCAGGGACCGGAGGGAACACCATATATTTT. Its protein product is CASSVSGTGGNTIYF.

This clonotype has only a few counts. The V gene is TRBV5-6, the J gene TRBJ2-5; TRBD2 matches 7 bases. The CDR3 covers 16 residues. The germline gives CDR1 SGHDT, CDR2 YYEEEE. The junction had 8 bases not matched to a gene; V was cut back by 1 base and J by 2 bases. The CDR3 sequence is CASSLKAGRAQETQYF. CDR3 DNA sequence: TGTGCCAGCAGCTTGAAAGCGGGGCGAGCTCAAGAGACCCAGTACTTC.

The V and J genes are TRBV3-1 and TRBJ2-2, with 9 bases aligning to TRBD2. The germline CDR1 and CDR2 sequences are LGHDT and YNNKEL (reference sequence). This CDR3 contains 16 residues. V dropped 4 bases and J dropped 4; count of bases not matched to a gene: 7. CDR3 sequence reads: CASSLFAGGPTGELFF. CDR3 bases: TGTGCCAGCAGCCTCTTTGCGGGGGGGCCCACCGGGGAGCTGTTTTTT.

J is TRBJ1-2 and V is TRBV10-3; 9 bases align to TRBD1. This CDR3 spans 16 amino acids. Germline CDR1 ENHRY, CDR2 SYGVKD. V gave up 6 bases and J gave up 6 bases; unmatched junction bases: 14. CDR3 sequence (DNA): TGTGCCATCAGAGACTATGCCGGGACAGGGAAAGATGGCTACACCTTC. It yields the protein CAIRDYAGTGKDGYTF.